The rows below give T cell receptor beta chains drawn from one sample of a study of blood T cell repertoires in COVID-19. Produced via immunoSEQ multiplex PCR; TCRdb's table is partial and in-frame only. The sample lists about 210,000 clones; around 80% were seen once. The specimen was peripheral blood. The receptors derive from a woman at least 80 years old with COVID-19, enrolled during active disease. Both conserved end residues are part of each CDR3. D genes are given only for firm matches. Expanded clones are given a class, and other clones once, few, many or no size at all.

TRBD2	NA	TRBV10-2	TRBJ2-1	TGCGCCAGCAGAACTAGCGGGGGGGTCGGTGAGCAGTTCTTC	CASRTSGGVGEQFF
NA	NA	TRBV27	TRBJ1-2	TGTGCCAGCAGTTTATCACACAGTAGCTATGGCTACACCTTC	CASSLSHSSYGYTF
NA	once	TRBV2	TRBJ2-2	TGTGCCAGCAGTGGGGTGGAGACCGGGGAGCTGTTTTTT	CASSGVETGELFF
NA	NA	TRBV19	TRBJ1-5	TGTGCCAGTAGGAGAGACATGATTCAGCCCCAGCATTTT	CASRRDMIQPQHF
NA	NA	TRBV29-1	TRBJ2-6	TGCAGCGTGGCACAGGGCTCTGGGGCCAACGTCCTGACTTTC	CSVAQGSGANVLTF
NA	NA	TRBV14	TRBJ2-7	TGTGCCAGCAGCCAGCGATATAGATTCTACGAGCAGTACTTC	CASSQRYRFYEQYF
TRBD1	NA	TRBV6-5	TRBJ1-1	TGTGCCACCAGGGGGAGACAGGGATTTTTCTCTGAAGCTTTCTTT	CATRGRQGFFSEAFF
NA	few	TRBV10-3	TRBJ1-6	TGTGCCATCAGTGAGGATGGGTCAGGGGTAGCCTCACCCCTCCACTTT	CAISEDGSGVASPLHF
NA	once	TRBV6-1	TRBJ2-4	TGTGCCAGCAGTGAGGGACCCGGGGGCATTCAGTACTTC	CASSEGPGGIQYF
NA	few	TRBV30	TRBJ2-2	TGTGCCTGGAGTCCCTTCGACTCTGAACTCAACGGGGAGCTGTTTTTT	CAWSPFDSELNGELFF
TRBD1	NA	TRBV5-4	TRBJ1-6	TGTGCCAGCAGGTTTGGGACAGGGGTTGCCTCACCCCTCCACTTT	CASRFGTGVASPLHF
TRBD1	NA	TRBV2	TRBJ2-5	TGTGCCAGCAGTGAAAACGGCAGGGGGCAAGAGACCCAGTACTTC	CASSENGRGQETQYF
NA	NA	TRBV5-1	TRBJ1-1	TGCGCCAGCAGCTTGGAGTCAGGGAACACTGAAGCTTTCTTT	CASSLESGNTEAFF
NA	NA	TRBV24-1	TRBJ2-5	TGTGCCACCAGTGATTTATCCCCGCAGGGTAAAGGAACCCAGTACTTC	CATSDLSPQGKGTQYF
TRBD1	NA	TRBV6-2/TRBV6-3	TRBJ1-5	TGTGCCAGCAGCCCCGGCAGGACAGGGAATTATCAGCCCCAGCATTTT	CASSPGRTGNYQPQHF
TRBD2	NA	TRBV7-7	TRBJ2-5	TGTGCCAGCAGTACTAGCGGGGGGGCGGAGACCCAGTACTTC	CASSTSGGAETQYF